This section outlines one TCR beta chain sequence together with its context. Authors' data handling: It was from reference gene primer amplification that nucleated cell counts were estimated. The data were produced by immunoSEQ multiplex PCR, yet TCRdb's version contains in-frame clones alone and is incomplete. V and J calls and clone size are copied from that table; D and trimming were computed from the DNA. This sample has about 55,000 clones, with approximately 85% found just once. This entry comes from a study of blood T cell repertoires in COVID-19. As for the study in general: Sites in the United States, Italy and Spain provided acute and convalescent COVID-19 samples. PBMCs, B-cell-depleted T cells, or T cells provided the cDNA or gDNA that made up the material.

The germline V gene has CDR1 SNHLY and CDR2 FYNNEI. With V trimmed by 0 bases and J by 2 bases, 10 bases remained unmatched. There are 18 residues in the CDR3. The TCR sequence derives from a human donor in a cohort sampled during active COVID-19. Material: peripheral blood. The V call is TRBV2, the J call TRBJ2-3; 8 bases fit TRBD2. For the CDR3, the DNA is TGTGCCAGCAGTGAAGCGCACCTCGCGCGGGAGGCCACAGATACGCAGTATTTT. Amino acids: CASSEAHLAREATDTQYF.